A selection of T cell receptor beta chains follows, all from one sample in a study of early T cells in non-severe SARS-CoV-2 infection. TCRdb used MiXCR to reprocess the 5' RACE reads, holding one entry per CDR3 protein. The data contain approximately 100,000 distinct CDR3 sequences, approximately 15% of them seen just once; the ten biggest clones take up over 0.95%. The source material was whole blood. The receptors were gathered from an adult who was a healthcare worker with PCR-confirmed SARS-CoV-2 infection or an uninfected control (not recorded which). CDR3s include the opening cysteine and the closing phenylalanine or tryptophan. Each record gives: J gene, D gene, clone size, V gene, CDR3 DNA, CDR3 protein. The D gene is left open where the match is weak. Only some rows state a clone size, as once, few, many or a class for expanded clones.

j_gene: TRBJ2-7
d_gene: -
abundance: -
v_gene: TRBV29-1
CDR3nt: TGCAGCGTTGTTTCTAGCGAAAGGTACGAGCAGTACTTC
CDR3aa: CSVVSSERYEQYF

j_gene: TRBJ2-7
d_gene: TRBD1
abundance: -
v_gene: TRBV6-9
CDR3nt: TGTGCCAGCAGTTATCCCTTAGACAGGGACCGCTACGAGCAGTACTTC
CDR3aa: CASSYPLDRDRYEQYF

j_gene: TRBJ2-7
d_gene: -
abundance: few
v_gene: TRBV5-4
CDR3nt: TGTGCCAGCAGCTTGGAGGCGGGGCGCTACGAGCAGTACTTC
CDR3aa: CASSLEAGRYEQYF

j_gene: TRBJ2-1
d_gene: -
abundance: -
v_gene: TRBV20-1
CDR3nt: TGCAGTGCTAGAGGGTACAATGAGCAGTTCTTC
CDR3aa: CSARGYNEQFF

j_gene: TRBJ2-7
d_gene: -
abundance: few
v_gene: TRBV20-1
CDR3nt: TGCAGTGCGTTAACCGACTCCTACGAGCAGTACTTC
CDR3aa: CSALTDSYEQYF

j_gene: TRBJ1-1
d_gene: -
abundance: few
v_gene: TRBV11-2
CDR3nt: TGTGCCAGCAGCTTAGAGGGGGGGCGCATGGCTGAAGCTTTCTTT
CDR3aa: CASSLEGGRMAEAFF

j_gene: TRBJ1-2
d_gene: TRBD1
abundance: many
v_gene: TRBV12-3/TRBV12-4
CDR3nt: TGTGCCAGCAGTTTGGGGACAGGGAACGGCTACACCTTC
CDR3aa: CASSLGTGNGYTF

j_gene: TRBJ2-3
d_gene: TRBD2
abundance: -
v_gene: TRBV29-1
CDR3nt: TGCAGCGTTGAATTTCTAGCGGCAGATACGCAGTATTTT
CDR3aa: CSVEFLAADTQYF

j_gene: TRBJ1-4
d_gene: -
abundance: many
v_gene: TRBV6-6
CDR3nt: TGTGCCAGCAGCAGGGACATGGGGGAAAAACTGTTTTTT
CDR3aa: CASSRDMGEKLFF

j_gene: TRBJ1-2
d_gene: -
abundance: few
v_gene: TRBV7-9
CDR3nt: TGTGCCAGCACCCGGCTGCCTGATGGCTACACCTTC
CDR3aa: CASTRLPDGYTF

j_gene: TRBJ1-2
d_gene: TRBD1
abundance: -
v_gene: TRBV12-3/TRBV12-4
CDR3nt: TGTGCCAGCAGCCCGGAAGGACAGGGTAACTATGGCTACACCTTC
CDR3aa: CASSPEGQGNYGYTF

j_gene: TRBJ1-1
d_gene: -
abundance: -
v_gene: TRBV29-1
CDR3nt: TGCAGCGTTGAAGAAGGGGTCATGAACACTGAAGCTTTCTTT
CDR3aa: CSVEEGVMNTEAFF

j_gene: TRBJ1-1
d_gene: -
abundance: few
v_gene: TRBV13
CDR3nt: TGTGCCAGCAGACTCTGGGACCCCGAGACTGAAGCTTTCTTT
CDR3aa: CASRLWDPETEAFF

j_gene: TRBJ2-3
d_gene: TRBD1
abundance: -
v_gene: TRBV20-1
CDR3nt: TGCAGCCTCACACCGGGACAGGGGGCCGGTACGCAGTATTTT
CDR3aa: CSLTPGQGAGTQYF

j_gene: TRBJ2-2
d_gene: -
abundance: few
v_gene: TRBV5-1
CDR3nt: TGCGCCAGCAGCTTGTTTGACGTCCCGAGCACCGGGGAGCTGTTTTTT
CDR3aa: CASSLFDVPSTGELFF

j_gene: TRBJ2-7
d_gene: -
abundance: -
v_gene: TRBV20-1
CDR3nt: TGCAGTGCTAGAGGAGGGAAGGGCTACGAGCAGTACTTC
CDR3aa: CSARGGKGYEQYF

j_gene: TRBJ2-7
d_gene: TRBD2
abundance: many
v_gene: TRBV5-1
CDR3nt: TGCGCCAGCAGCTTGACTAGCGGGGGAGGACTCTACGAGCAGTACTTC
CDR3aa: CASSLTSGGGLYEQYF

j_gene: TRBJ2-4
d_gene: -
abundance: -
v_gene: TRBV18
CDR3nt: TGTGCCAGCTCACCAGTTGAGAAAAACACTCAGTACTTC
CDR3aa: CASSPVEKNTQYF

j_gene: TRBJ2-1
d_gene: -
abundance: few
v_gene: TRBV28
CDR3nt: TGTGCCAGCATGGCGGGAACCAATGAGCAGTTCTTC
CDR3aa: CASMAGTNEQFF

j_gene: TRBJ2-1
d_gene: TRBD2
abundance: few
v_gene: TRBV27
CDR3nt: TGTGCCAGCAGTTCCCTCCCAGGTAGCGGGGTTTTAGGTGAGCAGTTCTTC
CDR3aa: CASSSLPGSGVLGEQFF

j_gene: TRBJ2-6
d_gene: -
abundance: -
v_gene: TRBV20-1
CDR3nt: TGCAGTGCTAGAGCCGACAAATCTGGGGCCAACGTCCTGACTTTC
CDR3aa: CSARADKSGANVLTF

j_gene: TRBJ2-5
d_gene: -
abundance: few
v_gene: TRBV28
CDR3nt: TGTGCCAGCACCATTCAAGGGCCTCCCTCGGCGACCCAGTACTTC
CDR3aa: CASTIQGPPSATQYF

j_gene: TRBJ2-2
d_gene: -
abundance: few
v_gene: TRBV11-2
CDR3nt: TGTGCCAGCAGCTTAGATCTGACCGGGGAGCTGTTTTTT
CDR3aa: CASSLDLTGELFF

j_gene: TRBJ2-2
d_gene: TRBD1
abundance: -
v_gene: TRBV5-5
CDR3nt: TGTGCCAGCAGGTTTGACAGGGGGAACACCGGGGAGCTGTTTTTT
CDR3aa: CASRFDRGNTGELFF

j_gene: TRBJ2-1
d_gene: TRBD2
abundance: many
v_gene: TRBV7-9
CDR3nt: TGTGCCAGCAGCATGCGGGGGAGCTCCTACAATGAGCAGTTCTTC
CDR3aa: CASSMRGSSYNEQFF

j_gene: TRBJ1-1
d_gene: TRBD1
abundance: -
v_gene: TRBV18
CDR3nt: TGTGCCAGCTCACGATTTCGGAACCCAGGGGGGGAGCACACTGAAGCTTTCTTT
CDR3aa: CASSRFRNPGGEHTEAFF

j_gene: TRBJ2-3
d_gene: TRBD2
abundance: few
v_gene: TRBV14
CDR3nt: TGTGCCAGCAGCCAAGGTAGCGGGGGGACCCGGCCGTGGGATACGCAGTATTTT
CDR3aa: CASSQGSGGTRPWDTQYF

j_gene: TRBJ2-2
d_gene: -
abundance: -
v_gene: TRBV7-2
CDR3nt: TGTGCCAGCAGCTGGGCCACCGGGGAGCTGTTTTTT
CDR3aa: CASSWATGELFF

j_gene: TRBJ2-5
d_gene: -
abundance: -
v_gene: TRBV11-2
CDR3nt: TGTGCCAGCAGCTTAACGTCAGGAGTACAAGAGACCCAGTACTTC
CDR3aa: CASSLTSGVQETQYF

j_gene: TRBJ2-5
d_gene: TRBD2
abundance: once
v_gene: TRBV20-1
CDR3nt: TGCAGTGCTAGAGATTTTGTGGCTAGCGGGAAAGAGACCCAGTACTTC
CDR3aa: CSARDFVASGKETQYF

j_gene: TRBJ1-1
d_gene: -
abundance: -
v_gene: TRBV18
CDR3nt: TGTGCCAGCTCAAAGGAACAGGACACTGAAGCTTTCTTT
CDR3aa: CASSKEQDTEAFF

j_gene: TRBJ2-7
d_gene: -
abundance: -
v_gene: TRBV6-6
CDR3nt: TGTGCCCGGGGCAGGGCCTACGAGCAGTACTTC
CDR3aa: CARGRAYEQYF

j_gene: TRBJ2-7
d_gene: -
abundance: few
v_gene: TRBV19
CDR3nt: TGTGCCAGTAGTCTCCCGGGGGACCGCGGGACTGACGAGCAGTACTTC
CDR3aa: CASSLPGDRGTDEQYF